This T cell receptor beta chain was captured in a study of shared clonotypes between healthy human individuals. General study results and limits: Generation probabilities of non-shared clonotypes were lower (relative to those shared by all four donors).

CDR3 length equals 15 residues. V lost 4 bases and J lost 8; bases outside the gene matches: 7. The germline V gene encodes CDR1 WNHNN and CDR2 SYGVQD (reference sequence). In regard to this clone: Antigen unknown.

Over several immunoSEQ plates, each subset's genomic DNA was distributed in even portions. Here immunoSEQ multiplex PCR was the method, and the copy in TCRdb shows in-frame clones only, minus some. The data hold about 2.4 million clones, with 85% to 95% observed a single time. The specimen was naive CD4+ T cells sorted from blood. Documented subset: CD45RA+ positively selected. This sequence joins TRBV10-1 and TRBJ2-1; TRBD2 matches 11 bases. This clonotype originated in a man in his late teens or twenties in good health. The CDR3 bases are TGCGCCAGCAGTGCTGGTAGCGGGGGGGCGGATGAGCAGTTCTTC. This gives the protein CASSAGSGGADEQFF.